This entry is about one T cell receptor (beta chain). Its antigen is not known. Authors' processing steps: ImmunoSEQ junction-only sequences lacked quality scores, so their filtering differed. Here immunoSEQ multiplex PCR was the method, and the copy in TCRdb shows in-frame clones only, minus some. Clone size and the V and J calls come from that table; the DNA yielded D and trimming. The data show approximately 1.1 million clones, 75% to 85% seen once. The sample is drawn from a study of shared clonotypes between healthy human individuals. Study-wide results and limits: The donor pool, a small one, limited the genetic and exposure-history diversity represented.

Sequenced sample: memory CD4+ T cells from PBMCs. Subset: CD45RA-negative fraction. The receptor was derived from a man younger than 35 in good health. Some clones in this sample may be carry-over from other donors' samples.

The DNA for the CDR3 is TGTGCCAGCAGTTTATTCCAAGCGGAAGGGCCTCATGAGCAGTTCTTC. Amino acids: CASSLFQAEGPHEQFF. This chain uses TRBV28 with TRBJ2-1, with D possibly being TRBD2 (5 bases). There are 16 residues in the CDR3. V lost 1 base and J lost 8, with 18 bases in between. The germline V gene has CDR1 MDHEN and CDR2 SYDVKM.